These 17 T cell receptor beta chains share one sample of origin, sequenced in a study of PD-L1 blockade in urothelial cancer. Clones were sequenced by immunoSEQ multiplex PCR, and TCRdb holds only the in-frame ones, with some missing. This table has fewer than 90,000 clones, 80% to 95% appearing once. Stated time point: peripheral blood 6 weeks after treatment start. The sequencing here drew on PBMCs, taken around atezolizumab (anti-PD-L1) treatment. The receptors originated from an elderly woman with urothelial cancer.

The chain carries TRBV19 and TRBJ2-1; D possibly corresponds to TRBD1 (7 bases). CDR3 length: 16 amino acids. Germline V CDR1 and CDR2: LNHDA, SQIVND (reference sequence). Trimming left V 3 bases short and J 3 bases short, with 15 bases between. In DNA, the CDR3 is TGTGCCAGTAGTATTCGAGGCAGGGGGGTCTACAATGAGCAGTTCTTC. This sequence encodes CASSIRGRGVYNEQFF. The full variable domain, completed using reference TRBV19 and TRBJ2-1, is DGGITQSPKYLFRKEGQNVTLSCEQNLNHDAMYWYRQDPGQGLRLIYYSQIVNDFQKGDIAEGYSVSREKKESFPLTVTSAQKNPTAFYLCASSIRGRGVYNEQFFGPGTRLTVL.

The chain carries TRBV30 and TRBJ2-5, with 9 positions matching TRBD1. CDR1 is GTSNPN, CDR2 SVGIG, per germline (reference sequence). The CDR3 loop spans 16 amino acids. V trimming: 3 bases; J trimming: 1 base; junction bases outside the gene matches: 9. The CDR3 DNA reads TGTGCCTGGAGACTGGGGACAGGGAGGACCCAAGAGACCCAGTACTTC. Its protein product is CAWRLGTGRTQETQYF.

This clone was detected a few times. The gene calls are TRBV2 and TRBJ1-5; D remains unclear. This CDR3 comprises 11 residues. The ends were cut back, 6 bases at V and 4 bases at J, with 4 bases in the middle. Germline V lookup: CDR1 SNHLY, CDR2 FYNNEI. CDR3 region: CASSVNQPQHF. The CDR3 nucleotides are TGTGCCAGCAGCGTGAATCAGCCCCAGCATTTT.

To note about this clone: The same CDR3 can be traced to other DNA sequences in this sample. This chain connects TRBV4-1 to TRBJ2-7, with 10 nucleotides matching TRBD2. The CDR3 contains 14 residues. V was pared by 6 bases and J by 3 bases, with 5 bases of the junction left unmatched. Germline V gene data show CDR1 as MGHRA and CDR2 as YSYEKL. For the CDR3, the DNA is TGCGCCAGCAGTCCCGGACTAGCGGTCTACGAGCAGTACTTC. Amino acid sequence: CASSPGLAVYEQYF.

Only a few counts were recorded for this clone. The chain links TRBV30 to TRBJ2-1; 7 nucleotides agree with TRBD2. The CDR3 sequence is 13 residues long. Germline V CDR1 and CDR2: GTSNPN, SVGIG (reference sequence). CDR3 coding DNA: TGTGCTAGTGGGCGGGAGTATGTGAATGAGCAGTTCTTC. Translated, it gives CASGREYVNEQFF.

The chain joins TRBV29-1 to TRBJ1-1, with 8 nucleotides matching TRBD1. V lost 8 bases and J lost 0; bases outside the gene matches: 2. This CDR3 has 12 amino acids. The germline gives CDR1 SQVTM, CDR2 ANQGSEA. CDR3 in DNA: TGCAGCCCGGGACAGGTGAACACTGAAGCTTTCTTT. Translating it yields CSPGQVNTEAFF.

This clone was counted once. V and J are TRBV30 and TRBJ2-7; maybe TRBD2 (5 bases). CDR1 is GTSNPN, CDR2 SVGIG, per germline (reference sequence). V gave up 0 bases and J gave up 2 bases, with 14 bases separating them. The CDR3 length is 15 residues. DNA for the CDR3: TGTGCCTGGAGTGTACCTCATACGGGAACCTACGAGCAGTACTTC. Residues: CAWSVPHTGTYEQYF.

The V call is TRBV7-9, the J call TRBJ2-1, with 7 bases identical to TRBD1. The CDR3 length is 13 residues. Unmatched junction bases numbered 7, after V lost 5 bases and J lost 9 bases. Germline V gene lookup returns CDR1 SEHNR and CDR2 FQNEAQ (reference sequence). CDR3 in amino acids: CASSTTGAGEQFF. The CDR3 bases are TGTGCCAGCAGCACCACAGGGGCTGGTGAGCAGTTCTTC. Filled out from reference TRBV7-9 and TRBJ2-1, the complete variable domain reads DTGVSQNPRHKITKRGQNVTFRCDPISEHNRLYWYRQTLGQGPEFLTYFQNEAQLEKSRLLSDRFSAERPKGSFSTLEIQRTEQGDSAMYLCASSTTGAGEQFFGPGTRLTVL.

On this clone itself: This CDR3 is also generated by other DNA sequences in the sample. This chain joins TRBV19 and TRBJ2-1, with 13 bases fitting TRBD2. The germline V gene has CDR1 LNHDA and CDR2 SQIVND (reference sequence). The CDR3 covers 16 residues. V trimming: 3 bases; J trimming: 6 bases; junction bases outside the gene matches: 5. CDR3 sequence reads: CASSIGLAGVGNEQFF. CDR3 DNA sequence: TGTGCCAGTAGTATCGGACTAGCGGGAGTCGGCAATGAGCAGTTCTTC.

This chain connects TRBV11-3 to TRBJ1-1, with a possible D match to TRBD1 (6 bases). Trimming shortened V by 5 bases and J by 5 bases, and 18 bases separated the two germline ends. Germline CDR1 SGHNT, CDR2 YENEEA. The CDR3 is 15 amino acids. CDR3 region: CASSPGGGGSTEAFF. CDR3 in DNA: TGTGCCAGCAGCCCGGGGGGGGGCGGGTCAACTGAAGCTTTCTTT.

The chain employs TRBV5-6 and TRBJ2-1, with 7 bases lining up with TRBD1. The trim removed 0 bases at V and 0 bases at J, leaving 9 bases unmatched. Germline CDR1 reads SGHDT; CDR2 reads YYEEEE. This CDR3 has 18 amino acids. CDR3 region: CASSLGQGVPISYNEQFF. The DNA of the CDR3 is TGTGCCAGCAGCTTGGGGCAGGGGGTCCCCATCTCCTACAATGAGCAGTTCTTC.

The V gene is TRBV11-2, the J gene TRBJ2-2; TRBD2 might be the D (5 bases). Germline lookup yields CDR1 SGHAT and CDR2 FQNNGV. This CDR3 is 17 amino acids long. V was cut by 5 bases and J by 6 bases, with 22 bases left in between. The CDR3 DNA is TGTGCCAGCAGCGACTGGAGAGGCGTCCGGGGTGCCGGGGAGCTGTTTTTT. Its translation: CASSDWRGVRGAGELFF. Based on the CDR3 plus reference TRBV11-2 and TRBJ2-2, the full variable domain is EAGVAQSPRYKIIEKRQSVAFWCNPISGHATLYWYQQILGQGPKLLIQFQNNGVVDDSQLPKDRFSAERLKGVDSTLKIQPAKLEDSAVYLCASSDWRGVRGAGELFFGEGSRLTVL.

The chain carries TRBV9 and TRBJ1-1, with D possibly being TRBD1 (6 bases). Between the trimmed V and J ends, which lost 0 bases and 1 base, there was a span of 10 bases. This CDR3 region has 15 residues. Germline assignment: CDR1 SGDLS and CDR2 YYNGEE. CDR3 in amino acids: CASSVDLQGNTEAFF. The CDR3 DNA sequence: TGTGCCAGCAGCGTAGATCTACAGGGGAACACTGAAGCTTTCTTT.

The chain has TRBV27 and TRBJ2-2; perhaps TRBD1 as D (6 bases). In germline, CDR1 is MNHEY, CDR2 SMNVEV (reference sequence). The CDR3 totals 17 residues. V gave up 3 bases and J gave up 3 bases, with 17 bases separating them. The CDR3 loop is CASSFTGTQRYTGELFF. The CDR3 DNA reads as TGTGCCAGCAGTTTCACCGGGACACAACGCTACACCGGGGAGCTGTTTTTT.

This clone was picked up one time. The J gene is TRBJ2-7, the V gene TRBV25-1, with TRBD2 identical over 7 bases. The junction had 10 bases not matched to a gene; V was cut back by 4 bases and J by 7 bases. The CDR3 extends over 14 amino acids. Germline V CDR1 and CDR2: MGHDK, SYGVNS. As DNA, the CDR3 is TGTGCCAGCAGTGCTTCGGGAGGACCAGGAGAGCAGTACTTC. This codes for CASSASGGPGEQYF.

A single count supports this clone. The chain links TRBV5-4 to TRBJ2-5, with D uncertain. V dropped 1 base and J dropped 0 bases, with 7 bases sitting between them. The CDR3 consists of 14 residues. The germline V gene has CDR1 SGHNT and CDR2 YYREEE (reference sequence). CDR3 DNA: TGTGCCAGCAGCTTGTTCTCGTACCAAGAGACCCAGTACTTC. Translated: CASSLFSYQETQYF.

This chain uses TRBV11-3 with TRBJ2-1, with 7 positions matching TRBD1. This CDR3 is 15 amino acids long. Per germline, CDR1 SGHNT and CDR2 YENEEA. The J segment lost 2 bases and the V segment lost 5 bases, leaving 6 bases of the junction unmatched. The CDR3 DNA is TGTGCCAGCAGCCAGGGGGACAACCCCTACAATGAGCAGTTCTTC. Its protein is CASSQGDNPYNEQFF.